The 27 T cell receptor beta chains presented below share a single source sample, sequenced in a study of T cell responses to AZD1222 COVID-19 vaccine. The protocol was immunoSEQ multiplex PCR, while the TCRdb copy is restricted to in-frame clones and leaves out a portion. The sample carries over 85,000 clones, roughly nine tenths recorded once. Sequenced here: peripheral blood, sampled on day 0 of AZD1222 vaccination. The receptor source for this set is an adult in good health.

V and J are TRBV6-2 or TRBV6-3 and TRBJ1-1; tentatively, D is TRBD1 (5 bases). Germline CDR1 and CDR2: MNHEY and SVGEGT. The CDR3 extends over 14 amino acids. V was clipped by 6 bases and J by 5 bases, with 16 bases between them. The CDR3: CASSPWGGSTEAFF. The CDR3 coding sequence is TGTGCCAGCAGCCCCTGGGGGGGAAGTACTGAAGCTTTCTTT.

The J gene is TRBJ1-4, the V gene TRBV28, with D unresolved. V lost 2 bases, J lost 3 bases, and 10 bases lay in between. Looked up from germline, CDR1 is MDHEN and CDR2 is SYDVKM. This CDR3 region has 15 residues. The DNA for the CDR3 is TGTGCCAGCAGTTTAGGCACGCACTCTAATGAAAAACTGTTTTTT. It codes for CASSLGTHSNEKLFF.

This chain joins TRBV11-3 and TRBJ2-1; 10 nucleotides match TRBD2. With 4 bases clipped from V and 1 base from J, the junction kept 1 base outside the gene matches. The CDR3 covers 15 residues. Germline V lookup: CDR1 SGHNT, CDR2 YENEEA. The CDR3 is CASSSSGGSYNEQFF. The CDR3 region has the DNA TGTGCCAGCAGCTCTAGCGGGGGATCCTACAATGAGCAGTTCTTC. The complete variable domain, with remaining parts taken from reference TRBV11-3 and TRBJ2-1, reads EAGVVQSPRYKIIEKKQPVAFWCNPISGHNTLYWYLQNLGQGPELLIRYENEEAVDDSQLPKDRFSAERLKGVDSTLKIQPAELGDSAVYLCASSSSGGSYNEQFFGPGTRLTVL.

This chain links TRBV5-1 with TRBJ2-5, with TRBD1 matching 8 bases. The CDR3 sequence is 14 residues long. Trimming took 4 bases from V and 5 from J; bases not matched to a gene: 7. From germline, CDR1 is SGHRS and CDR2 YFSETQ. The CDR3 sequence is CASSTQGAQETQYF. CDR3 DNA sequence: TGCGCCAGCAGCACCCAGGGGGCGCAGGAGACCCAGTACTTC.

This sequence joins TRBV19 and TRBJ2-2; weak D call: TRBD2 (6 bases). The CDR3 totals 18 residues. Germline-derived CDR1 and CDR2 are LNHDA and SQIVND (reference sequence). V was pared by 10 bases and J by 1 base, with 25 bases between. The CDR3 coding sequence is TGTGCCACCGCTTCCCAGGCTGTAGCGGAACAGAACACCGGGGAGCTGTTTTTT. It is translated as CATASQAVAEQNTGELFF.

The chain recombines TRBV28 with TRBJ2-5; tentative D call: TRBD2 (7 bases). The CDR3 covers 14 residues. In germline, CDR1 is MDHEN, CDR2 SYDVKM. V was pared by 5 bases and J by 4 bases, with 14 bases between. CDR3 in amino acids: CASSGGGASETQYF. CDR3 DNA: TGTGCCAGCAGTGGAGGGGGGGCCTCAGAGACCCAGTACTTC.

The rearrangement links TRBV5-4 to TRBJ1-6; D might be TRBD1 (5 bases). Germline loops: CDR1 SGHNT, CDR2 YYREEE (reference sequence). The CDR3 totals 15 residues. Trimming took off 0 bases at V and 6 bases at J, with 10 bases between the two ends. In DNA form, the CDR3 reads TGTGCCAGCAGCTTGGGACAGTTAAGTAATTCACCCCTCCACTTT. This sequence encodes CASSLGQLSNSPLHF.

The rearrangement joins TRBV19 to TRBJ1-1; 7 positions match TRBD1. CDR3 length: 14 amino acids. V lost 5 bases to trimming and J lost 1 base; unmatched junction nucleotides: 4. Germline assignment: CDR1 LNHDA and CDR2 SQIVND (reference sequence). DNA for the CDR3: TGTGCCAGTAGTGCGGGACAGTGGAACACTGAAGCTTTCTTT. Protein: CASSAGQWNTEAFF.

This clone was observed a handful of times. This sequence joins TRBV7-2 and TRBJ2-2, with 9 bases identical to TRBD2. In germline, CDR1 is SGHTA, CDR2 FQGNSA. This CDR3 spans 16 amino acids. Trimming removed 1 base from V and 7 bases from J; junction bases left unmatched: 7. In nucleotides, the CDR3 is TGTGCCAGCAGCTTAGTGCTAGCGGGGAAGGTCGGGGAGCTGTTTTTT. Translated, it gives CASSLVLAGKVGELFF.

Written as DNA, the CDR3 is TGTGCCAGCAGTGAAGCCCTACTTACTAGCGGGAGGGCCTATGAGCAGTTCTTC. Its translation: CASSEALLTSGRAYEQFF. The rearrangement links TRBV6-1 to TRBJ2-1; 13 nucleotides match TRBD2. This CDR3 is built from 18 residues. Germline CDR1 is MNHNS and CDR2 is SASEGT. With 0 bases clipped from V and 8 bases from J, the junction kept 10 bases outside the gene matches.

V is TRBV7-3 and J is TRBJ1-1; D remains unclear. Germline V CDR1 and CDR2: SGHTA, FQGTGA. V shed 5 bases and J shed 10 bases, with 20 bases lying between them. This CDR3 has 14 amino acids. The CDR3 loop reads CASSVTQRPERAFF. The CDR3 DNA reads as TGTGCCAGCAGCGTCACCCAGCGACCCGAGAGAGCTTTCTTT.

This clone has a single count. This chain joins TRBV5-6 and TRBJ1-2; D is unclear. Germline V lookup: CDR1 SGHDT, CDR2 YYEEEE. The CDR3 is 14 residues long. V dropped 5 bases and J dropped 1 base, with 12 bases sitting between them. In DNA, the CDR3 is TGTGCCAGCAGAAAAGATCAGCGTAACTATGGCTACACCTTC. Translating it yields CASRKDQRNYGYTF.

V gene TRBV5-1 combines with J gene TRBJ1-2; 9 bases match TRBD1. Looked up from germline, CDR1 is SGHRS and CDR2 is YFSETQ. V lost 1 base to trimming and J lost 1 base; unmatched junction nucleotides: 2. CDR3 length: 15 amino acids. The CDR3: CASSLRGQGNYGYTF. In DNA form, the CDR3 reads TGCGCCAGCAGCTTGCGGGGACAGGGTAACTATGGCTACACCTTC. Together with reference TRBV5-1 and TRBJ1-2, the CDR3 gives the full variable domain: KAGVTQTPRYLIKTRGQQVTLSCSPISGHRSVSWYQQTPGQGLQFLFEYFSETQRNKGNFPGRFSGRQFSNSRSEMNVSTLELGDSALYLCASSLRGQGNYGYTFGSGTRLTVV.

This sequence joins TRBV11-3 and TRBJ2-1; 12 bases are shared with TRBD2. The ends lost 0 bases at V and 7 bases at J; junction bases unmatched: 10. Germline V lookup: CDR1 SGHNT, CDR2 YENEEA. The CDR3 extends over 18 amino acids. CDR3 sequence (DNA): TGTGCCAGCAGCTTAGATTATGCTAGCGGGGGGGCCCGGAATGAGCAGTTCTTC. Its translation is CASSLDYASGGARNEQFF.

This clone has only one observation. The chain combines TRBV28 with TRBJ1-2; no clear D gene. V lost 6 bases to trimming and J lost 4 bases, with 9 bases between them. Germline-derived CDR1 and CDR2 are MDHEN and SYDVKM. This CDR3 has 12 residues. DNA of the CDR3: TGTGCCAGCAGGATGGCCAGCTATGGCTACACCTTC. It specifies CASRMASYGYTF.

The V gene is TRBV6-2 or TRBV6-3, the J gene TRBJ2-1; 7 nucleotides align to TRBD2. The CDR3 runs to 13 residues. Germline CDR1 and CDR2: MNHEY and SVGEGT. Trimming took 6 bases from V and 5 from J; bases not matched to a gene: 4. The CDR3 here is CASSGRIHNEQFF. The DNA of the CDR3 is TGTGCCAGCAGCGGGAGGATCCACAATGAGCAGTTCTTC.

V is TRBV7-9 and J is TRBJ2-7, with 8 bases lining up with TRBD1. V lost 5 bases, J lost 6 bases, and 15 bases stayed unmatched. Germline V gene sequence: CDR1 SEHNR, CDR2 FQNEAQ (reference sequence). The length of the CDR3 is 16 residues. This chain's CDR3 is CASSNTADRATFEQYF. The DNA for the CDR3 is TGTGCCAGCAGCAACACTGCGGACAGGGCTACCTTCGAGCAGTACTTC.

V gene TRBV6-1 combines with J gene TRBJ1-3; no reliable D call. The CDR3 length is 17 residues. Germline V lookup: CDR1 MNHNS, CDR2 SASEGT. V gave up 3 bases and J gave up 0 bases, with 15 bases separating them. CDR3 loop: CASSDPRLGSSGNTIYF. The CDR3 DNA follows: TGTGCCAGCAGTGACCCCCGTTTGGGGTCCTCTGGAAACACCATATATTTT.

This chain uses TRBV6-5 with TRBJ1-2, with a weak D call TRBD1 (5 bases). The ends were cut back, 5 bases at V and 5 bases at J, with 15 bases in the middle. CDR3 size: 14 residues. CDR1 is MNHEY, CDR2 SVGAGI, per germline. CDR3 amino acids: CASSPLRRGYGYTF. CDR3 bases: TGTGCCAGCAGTCCTCTCCGAAGGGGATATGGCTACACCTTC.

The chain employs TRBV27 and TRBJ2-1; perhaps TRBD2 as D (6 bases). Trimming took 2 bases from V and 4 from J, leaving 18 bases between them. Germline V gene lookup returns CDR1 MNHEY and CDR2 SMNVEV (reference sequence). The CDR3 extends over 17 amino acids. CDR3 bases: TGTGCCAGCAGTTTAGTGGGTAGCGGAGGGAGGTACAATGAGCAGTTCTTC. Its protein is CASSLVGSGGRYNEQFF.

CDR3 residues: CASSRGPPPNTGELFF. The CDR3 nucleotides read TGCGCCAGCAGCAGAGGCCCACCCCCGAACACCGGGGAGCTGTTTTTT. V is TRBV5-1 and J is TRBJ2-2; D call uncertain. Per germline, CDR1 SGHRS and CDR2 YFSETQ. The CDR3 has 16 amino acids. V lost 4 bases to trimming and J lost 0 bases, with 13 bases between them.

V usage is TRBV7-9 and J usage is TRBJ2-1; weak D call: TRBD1 (5 bases). Per the germline V gene, CDR1 is SEHNR and CDR2 is FQNEAQ (reference sequence). The CDR3 length is 15 residues. The V end was cut by 3 bases, the J end by 2 bases, with 11 bases between. The CDR3 nucleotides are TGTGCCAGCAGCTTGGGGCTAGTTGCCTACAATGAGCAGTTCTTC. Its protein is CASSLGLVAYNEQFF.

This clone was observed once. This chain links TRBV29-1 with TRBJ1-1, with D possibly matching TRBD1 (5 bases). In germline, CDR1 is SQVTM, CDR2 ANQGSEA. The CDR3 runs to 13 residues. Between the trimmed V and J ends, which lost 4 bases and 4 bases, there was a span of 13 bases. In DNA, the CDR3 is TGCAGCGTTGCCGCTTGGGGGTCCACTGAAGCTTTCTTT. Translated: CSVAAWGSTEAFF.

This rearrangement joins TRBV2 to TRBJ1-5; TRBD1 matches at 7 bases. V lost 2 bases and J lost 6; bases outside the gene matches: 7. Germline loops: CDR1 SNHLY, CDR2 FYNNEI. The CDR3 runs 15 residues. CDR3 DNA: TGTGCCAGCAGTGAACAGGGGGGCCCGGGTCAGCCCCAGCATTTT. This encodes CASSEQGGPGQPQHF.

The CDR3 nucleotides read TGTGCCAGCACCCTTCGGGGAGGGAATGAAAAACTGTTTTTT. Amino acids: CASTLRGGNEKLFF. The chain recombines TRBV5-6 with TRBJ1-4; D not certain. CDR1 is SGHDT and CDR2 is YYEEEE in the germline V gene. V gave up 6 bases and J gave up 5 bases, with 14 bases separating them. There are 14 residues in the CDR3.

This clone was seen once. The genes are TRBV7-8 and TRBJ2-5; 11 bases are a match to TRBD1. Looked up from germline, CDR1 is SGHVS and CDR2 is FQNEAQ. With V trimmed by 3 bases and J by 5 bases, 5 bases remained unmatched. This CDR3 has 15 residues. The CDR3 bases are TGTGCCAGCAGCTTGGACAGGGGGCTCGGGGAGACCCAGTACTTC. Amino acids: CASSLDRGLGETQYF. The full variable domain, with the rest looked up from reference TRBV7-8 and TRBJ2-5, is GAGVSQSPRYKVAKRGQDVALRCDPISGHVSLFWYQQALGQGPEFLTYFQNEAQLDKSGLPSDRFFAERPEGSVSTLKIQRTQQEDSAVYLCASSLDRGLGETQYFGPGTRLLVL.

The chain carries TRBV11-3 and TRBJ1-2; 7 nucleotides line up with TRBD1. This CDR3 contains 19 residues. Germline CDR1 is SGHNT and CDR2 is YENEEA. With V trimmed by 3 bases and J by 2 bases, 18 bases remained unmatched. CDR3 bases: TGTGCCAGCAGCTTCGGGGGCGGGACAGCGCCGGAAAAAAACTATGGCTACACCTTC. Protein product: CASSFGGGTAPEKNYGYTF.